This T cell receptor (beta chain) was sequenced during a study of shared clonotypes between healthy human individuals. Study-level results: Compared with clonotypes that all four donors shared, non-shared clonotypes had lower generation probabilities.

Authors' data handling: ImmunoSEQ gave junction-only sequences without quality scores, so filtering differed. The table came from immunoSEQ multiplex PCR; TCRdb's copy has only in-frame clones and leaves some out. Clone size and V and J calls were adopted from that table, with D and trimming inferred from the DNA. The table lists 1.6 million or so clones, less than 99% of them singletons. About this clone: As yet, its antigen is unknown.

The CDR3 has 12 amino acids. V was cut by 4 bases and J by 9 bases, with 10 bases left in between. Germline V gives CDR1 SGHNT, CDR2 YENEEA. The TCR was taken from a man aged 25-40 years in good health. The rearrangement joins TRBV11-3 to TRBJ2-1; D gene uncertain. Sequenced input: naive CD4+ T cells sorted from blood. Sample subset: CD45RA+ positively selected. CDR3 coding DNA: TGTGCCAGCAGCTCCCCCCTGAGTGAGCAGTTCTTC. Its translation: CASSSPLSEQFF. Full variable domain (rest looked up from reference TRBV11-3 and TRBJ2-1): EAGVVQSPRYKIIEKKQPVAFWCNPISGHNTLYWYLQNLGQGPELLIRYENEEAVDDSQLPKDRFSAERLKGVDSTLKIQPAELGDSAVYLCASSSPLSEQFFGPGTRLTVL.